The clone carrying this TCR beta chain has at least ten counts. TCRdb itself ran the 5' RACE reads through MiXCR, one entry per CDR3 protein. The sample yields hundreds of thousands of distinct CDR3 sequences, roughly 8.6% seen once. This specimen belongs to a study of identical twins. Another study also made use of these data, one on yellow fever vaccine responses in identical twins.

This TCR was recovered from a woman under 30 in good health. Source material: memory (CD45RO+) T cells sorted from blood.

The CDR3 is CASSQDPYRGISYEQYF. The CDR3 DNA reads as TGTGCCAGCAGCCAAGATCCGTACAGGGGGATCTCCTACGAGCAGTACTTC. The J gene is TRBJ2-7, the V gene TRBV4-2; TRBD1 matches 8 bases. The CDR3 is 17 residues long. Germline lookup yields CDR1 LGHNA and CDR2 YNFKEQ. Trimming removed 0 bases from V and 0 bases from J; junction bases left unmatched: 7.